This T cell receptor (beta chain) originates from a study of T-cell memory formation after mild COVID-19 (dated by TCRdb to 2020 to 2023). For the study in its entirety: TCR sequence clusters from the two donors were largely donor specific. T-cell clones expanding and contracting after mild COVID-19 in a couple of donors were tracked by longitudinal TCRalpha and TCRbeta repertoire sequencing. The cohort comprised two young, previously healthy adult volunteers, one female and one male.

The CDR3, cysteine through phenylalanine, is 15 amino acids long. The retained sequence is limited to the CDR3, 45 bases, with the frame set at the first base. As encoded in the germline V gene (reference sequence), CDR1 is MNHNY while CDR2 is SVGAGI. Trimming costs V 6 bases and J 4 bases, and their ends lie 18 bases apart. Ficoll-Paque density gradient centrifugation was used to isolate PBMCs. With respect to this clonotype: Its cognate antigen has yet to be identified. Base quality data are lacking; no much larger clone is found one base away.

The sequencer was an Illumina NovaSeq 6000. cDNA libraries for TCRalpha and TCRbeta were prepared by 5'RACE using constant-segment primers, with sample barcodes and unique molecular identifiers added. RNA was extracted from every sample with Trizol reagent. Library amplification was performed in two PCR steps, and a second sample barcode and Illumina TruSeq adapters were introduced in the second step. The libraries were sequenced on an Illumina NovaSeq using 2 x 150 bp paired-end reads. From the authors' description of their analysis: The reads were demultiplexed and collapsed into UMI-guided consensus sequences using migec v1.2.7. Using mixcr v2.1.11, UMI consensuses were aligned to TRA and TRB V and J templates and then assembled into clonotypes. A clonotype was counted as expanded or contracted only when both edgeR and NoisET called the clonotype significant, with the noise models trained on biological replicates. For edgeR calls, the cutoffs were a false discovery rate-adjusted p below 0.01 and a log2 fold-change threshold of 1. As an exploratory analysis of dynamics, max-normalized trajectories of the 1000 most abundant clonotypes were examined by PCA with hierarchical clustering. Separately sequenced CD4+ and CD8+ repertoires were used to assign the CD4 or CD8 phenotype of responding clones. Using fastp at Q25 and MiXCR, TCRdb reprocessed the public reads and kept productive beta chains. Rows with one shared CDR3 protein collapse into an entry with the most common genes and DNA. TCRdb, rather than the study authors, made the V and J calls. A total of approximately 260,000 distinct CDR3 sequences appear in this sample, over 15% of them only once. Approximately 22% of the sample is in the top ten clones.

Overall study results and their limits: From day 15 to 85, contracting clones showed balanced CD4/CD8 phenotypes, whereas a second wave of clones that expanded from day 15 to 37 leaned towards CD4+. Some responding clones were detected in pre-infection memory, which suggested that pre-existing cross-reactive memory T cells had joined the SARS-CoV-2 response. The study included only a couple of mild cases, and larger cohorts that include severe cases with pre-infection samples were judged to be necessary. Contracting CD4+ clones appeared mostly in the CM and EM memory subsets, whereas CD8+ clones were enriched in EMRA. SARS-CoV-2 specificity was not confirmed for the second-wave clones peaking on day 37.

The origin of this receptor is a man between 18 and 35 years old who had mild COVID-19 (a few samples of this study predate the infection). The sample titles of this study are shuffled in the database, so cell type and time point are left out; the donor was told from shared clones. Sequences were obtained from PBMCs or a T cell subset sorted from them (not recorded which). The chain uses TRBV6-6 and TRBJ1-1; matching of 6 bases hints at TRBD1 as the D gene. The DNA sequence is TGTGCCAGCAGCCCCAAGGGGGTTGTTCGCACTGAAGCTTTCTTT. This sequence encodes CASSPKGVVRTEAFF.